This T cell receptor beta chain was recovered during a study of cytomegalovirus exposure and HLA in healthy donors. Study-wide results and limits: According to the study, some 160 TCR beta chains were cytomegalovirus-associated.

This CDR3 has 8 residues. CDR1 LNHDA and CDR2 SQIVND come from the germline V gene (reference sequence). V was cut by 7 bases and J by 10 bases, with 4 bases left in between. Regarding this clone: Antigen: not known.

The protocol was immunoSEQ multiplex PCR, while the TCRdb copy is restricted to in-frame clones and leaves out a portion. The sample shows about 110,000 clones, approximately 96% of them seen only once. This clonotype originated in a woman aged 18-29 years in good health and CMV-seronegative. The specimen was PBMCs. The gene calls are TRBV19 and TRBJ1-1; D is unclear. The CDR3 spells CASIVAFF. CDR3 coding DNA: TGTGCCAGTATCGTAGCTTTCTTT. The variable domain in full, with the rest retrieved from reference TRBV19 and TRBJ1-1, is DGGITQSPKYLFRKEGQNVTLSCEQNLNHDAMYWYRQDPGQGLRLIYYSQIVNDFQKGDIAEGYSVSREKKESFPLTVTSAQKNPTAFYLCASIVAFFGQGTRLTVV.